This T cell receptor beta chain was profiled in a study of shared clonotypes between healthy human individuals. Produced via immunoSEQ multiplex PCR; TCRdb's table is partial and in-frame only. This sample carries fewer than 850,000 clones, about 96% of them seen once, and the ten largest clones take over 0.2%. In germline, CDR1 is SGHTA, CDR2 FQGTGA. The CDR3 length is 14 residues. Trimming removed 2 bases from V and 9 bases from J; junction bases left unmatched: 6. Study results and limitations: The study generally estimated greater richness for naive than memory subsets.

Details on this clone: The target antigen is unknown.

Naive CD8 cells were CD45RO-negative, positively selected for CCR7, excluding terminally differentiated effector memory CD45RA+ cells. This clonotype originated in a man aged 25-40 years in good health. This chain connects TRBV7-3 to TRBJ2-1, with 8 bases fitting TRBD2. Sequenced sample: naive CD8+ T cells sorted from blood. The CDR3 coding sequence is TGTGCCAGCAGCTTAGAGCGGGAGAGGGCTGAGCAGTTCTTC. Translated, it gives CASSLERERAEQFF. Full variable domain (missing parts from reference TRBV7-3 and TRBJ2-1): GAGVSQTPSNKVTEKGKYVELRCDPISGHTALYWYRQSLGQGPEFLIYFQGTGAADDSGLPNDRFFAVRPEGSVSTLKIQRTERGDSAVYLCASSLERERAEQFFGPGTRLTVL.